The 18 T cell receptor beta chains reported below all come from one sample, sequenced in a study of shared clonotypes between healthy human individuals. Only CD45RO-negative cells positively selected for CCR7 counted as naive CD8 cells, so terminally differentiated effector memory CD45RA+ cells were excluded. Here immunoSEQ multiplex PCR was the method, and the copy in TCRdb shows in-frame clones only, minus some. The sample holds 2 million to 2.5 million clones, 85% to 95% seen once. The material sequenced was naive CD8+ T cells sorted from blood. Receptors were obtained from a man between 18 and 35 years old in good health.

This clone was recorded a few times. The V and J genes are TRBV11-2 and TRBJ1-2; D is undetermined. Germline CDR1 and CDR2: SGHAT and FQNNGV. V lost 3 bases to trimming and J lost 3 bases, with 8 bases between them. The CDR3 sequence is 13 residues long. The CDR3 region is CASSFDGHYGYTF. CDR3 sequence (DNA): TGTGCCAGCAGCTTTGACGGACACTATGGCTACACCTTC. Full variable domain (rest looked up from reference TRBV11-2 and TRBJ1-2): EAGVAQSPRYKIIEKRQSVAFWCNPISGHATLYWYQQILGQGPKLLIQFQNNGVVDDSQLPKDRFSAERLKGVDSTLKIQPAKLEDSAVYLCASSFDGHYGYTFGSGTRLTVV.

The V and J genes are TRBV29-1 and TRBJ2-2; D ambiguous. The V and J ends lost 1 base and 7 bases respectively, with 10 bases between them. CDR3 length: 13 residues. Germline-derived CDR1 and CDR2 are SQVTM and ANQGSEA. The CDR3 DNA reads TGCAGCGTTGAAGCGGACCTGAGCGGGGAGCTGTTTTTT. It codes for CSVEADLSGELFF.

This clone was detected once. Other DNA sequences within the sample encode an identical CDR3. The CDR3 loop reads CASSLGAGELFF. DNA of the CDR3: TGTGCCAGCAGCTTGGGGGCCGGGGAGCTGTTTTTT. The J gene is TRBJ2-2, the V gene TRBV7-2; tentatively, D is TRBD1 or TRBD2 (5 bases each). Germline CDR1 is SGHTA and CDR2 is FQGNSA. The CDR3 is 12 residues long. Trimming took 3 bases from V and 6 from J, leaving 5 bases between them. Filled out from reference TRBV7-2 and TRBJ2-2, the complete variable domain reads GAGVSQSPSNKVTEKGKDVELRCDPISGHTALYWYRQSLGQGLEFLIYFQGNSAPDKSGLPSDRFSAERTGGSVSTLTIQRTQQEDSAVYLCASSLGAGELFFGEGSRLTVL.

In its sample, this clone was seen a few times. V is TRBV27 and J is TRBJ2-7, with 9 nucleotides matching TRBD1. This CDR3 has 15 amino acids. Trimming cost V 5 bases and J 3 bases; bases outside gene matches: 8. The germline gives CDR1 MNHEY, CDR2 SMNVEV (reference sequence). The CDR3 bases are TGTGCCAGCAGTGGTACCGGGACAGGGAACTACGAGCAGTACTTC. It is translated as CASSGTGTGNYEQYF.

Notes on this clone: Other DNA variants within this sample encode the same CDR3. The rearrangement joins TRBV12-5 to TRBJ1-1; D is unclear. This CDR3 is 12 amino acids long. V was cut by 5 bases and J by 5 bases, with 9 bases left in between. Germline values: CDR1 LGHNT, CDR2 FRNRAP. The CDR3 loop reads CASGLGGTEAFF. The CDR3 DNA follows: TGTGCTAGTGGTCTAGGTGGGACTGAAGCTTTCTTT.

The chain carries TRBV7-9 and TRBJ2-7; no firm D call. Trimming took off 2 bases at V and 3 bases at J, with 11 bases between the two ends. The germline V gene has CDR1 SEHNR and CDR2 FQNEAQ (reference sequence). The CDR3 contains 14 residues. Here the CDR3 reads CASSLSVLGYEQYF. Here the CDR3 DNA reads TGTGCCAGCAGCTTATCGGTTCTGGGCTACGAGCAGTACTTC.

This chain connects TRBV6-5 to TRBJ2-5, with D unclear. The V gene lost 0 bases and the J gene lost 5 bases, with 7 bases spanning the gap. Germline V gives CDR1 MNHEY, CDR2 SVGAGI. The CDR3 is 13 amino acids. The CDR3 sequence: CASSYSGRETQYF. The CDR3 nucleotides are TGTGCCAGCAGTTACTCGGGTCGGGAGACCCAGTACTTC.

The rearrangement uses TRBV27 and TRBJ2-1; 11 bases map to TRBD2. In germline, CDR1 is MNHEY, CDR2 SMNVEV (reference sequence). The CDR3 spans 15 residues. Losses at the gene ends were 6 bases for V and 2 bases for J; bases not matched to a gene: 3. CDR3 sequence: CASSTGLAAYNEQFF. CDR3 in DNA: TGTGCCAGCAGCACGGGACTAGCGGCCTACAATGAGCAGTTCTTC.

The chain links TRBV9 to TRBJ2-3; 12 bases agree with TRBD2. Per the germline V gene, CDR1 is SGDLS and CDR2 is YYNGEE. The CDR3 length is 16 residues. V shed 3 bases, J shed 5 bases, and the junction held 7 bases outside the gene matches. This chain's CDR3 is CASSALAGGPGDTQYF. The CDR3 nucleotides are TGTGCCAGCAGCGCTCTAGCGGGGGGGCCGGGAGATACGCAGTATTTT.

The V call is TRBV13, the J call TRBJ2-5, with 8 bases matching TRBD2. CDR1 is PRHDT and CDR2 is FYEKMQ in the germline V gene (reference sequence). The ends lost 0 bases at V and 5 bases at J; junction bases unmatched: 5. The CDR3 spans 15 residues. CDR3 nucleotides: TGTGCCAGCAGCTTAGGGGGACTAGGGGGTGAGACCCAGTACTTC. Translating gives CASSLGGLGGETQYF.

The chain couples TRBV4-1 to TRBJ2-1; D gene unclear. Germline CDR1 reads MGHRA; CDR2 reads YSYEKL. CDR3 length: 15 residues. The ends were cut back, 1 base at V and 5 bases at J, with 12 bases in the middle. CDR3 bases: TGCGCCAGCAGCCAAGGGATACCTTCAAACAATGAGCAGTTCTTC. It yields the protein CASSQGIPSNNEQFF.

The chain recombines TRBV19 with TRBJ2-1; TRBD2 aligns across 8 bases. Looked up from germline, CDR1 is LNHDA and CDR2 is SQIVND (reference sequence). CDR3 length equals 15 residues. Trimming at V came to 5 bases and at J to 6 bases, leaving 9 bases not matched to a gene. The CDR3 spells CASSLTGGPFNEQFF. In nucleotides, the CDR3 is TGTGCCAGTAGTCTCACGGGAGGGCCCTTCAATGAGCAGTTCTTC.

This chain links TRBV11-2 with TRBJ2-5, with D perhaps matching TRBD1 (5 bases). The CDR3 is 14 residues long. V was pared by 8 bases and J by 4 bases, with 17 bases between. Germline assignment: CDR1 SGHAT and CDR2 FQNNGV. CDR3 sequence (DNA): TGTGCCAGCCGCCAGGTCCAGGGCTTAGAGACCCAGTACTTC. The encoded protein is CASRQVQGLETQYF.

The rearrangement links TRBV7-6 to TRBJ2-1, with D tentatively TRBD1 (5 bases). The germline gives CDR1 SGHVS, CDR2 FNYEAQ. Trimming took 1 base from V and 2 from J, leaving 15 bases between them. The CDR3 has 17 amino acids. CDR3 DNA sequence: TGTGCCAGCAGCTTAGAAAGATGGGGCCTCGCCTACAATGAGCAGTTCTTC. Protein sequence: CASSLERWGLAYNEQFF.

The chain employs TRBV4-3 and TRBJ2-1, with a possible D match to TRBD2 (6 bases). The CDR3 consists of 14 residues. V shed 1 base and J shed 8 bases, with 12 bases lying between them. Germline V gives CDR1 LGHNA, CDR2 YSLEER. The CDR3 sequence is CASSQVGGTDEQFF. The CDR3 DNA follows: TGCGCCAGCAGCCAAGTCGGAGGGACCGATGAGCAGTTCTTC.

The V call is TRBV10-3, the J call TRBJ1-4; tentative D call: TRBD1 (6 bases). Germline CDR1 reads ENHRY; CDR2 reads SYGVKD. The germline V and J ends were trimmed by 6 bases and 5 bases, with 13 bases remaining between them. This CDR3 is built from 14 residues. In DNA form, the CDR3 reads TGTGCCATCAGAGACACAGGGTCCAATGAAAAACTGTTTTTT. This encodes CAIRDTGSNEKLFF.

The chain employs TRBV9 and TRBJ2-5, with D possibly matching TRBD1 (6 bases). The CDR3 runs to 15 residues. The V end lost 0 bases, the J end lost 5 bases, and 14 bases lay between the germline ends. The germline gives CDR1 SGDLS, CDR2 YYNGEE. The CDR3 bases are TGTGCCAGCAGCGTAGGGGGGCCCATAGAGGAGACCCAGTACTTC. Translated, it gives CASSVGGPIEETQYF.

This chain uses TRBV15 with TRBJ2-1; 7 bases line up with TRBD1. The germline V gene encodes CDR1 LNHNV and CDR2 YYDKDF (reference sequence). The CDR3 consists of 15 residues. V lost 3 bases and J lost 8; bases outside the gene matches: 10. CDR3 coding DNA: TGTGCCACCAGCAGCGACAGGGCTCGGGTGGATGAGCAGTTCTTC. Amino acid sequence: CATSSDRARVDEQFF.